What follows describes a single T cell receptor beta chain. The entry originates in a study of control samples from healthy donors and cancer patients. The CDR3 has 14 residues. Germline lookup yields CDR1 MNHEY and CDR2 SVGAGI. Trimming took 6 bases from V and 0 from J, leaving 12 bases between them. Clones were read by immunoSEQ multiplex PCR, and TCRdb kept only the in-frame ones, dropping some. This repertoire shows tens of thousands of clones, approximately 89% found once; its top ten account for approximately 7%. The TCR originated in a middle-aged man in good health. Specimen: blood. This chain uses TRBV6-5 with TRBJ2-7; D is possibly TRBD1 (5 bases). The CDR3 sequence: CASSVDSPSYEQYF. The CDR3 DNA sequence: TGTGCCAGCAGCGTCGACAGCCCCTCCTACGAGCAGTACTTC.